This T cell receptor beta chain was observed in a study of human T cells and chemical hapten exposure. Study details: Sensitization was performed using 2% DPC on an approximately 2 cm by approximately 2 cm upper inner arm skin site. Patches with 0.01% DPC went on the upper back, and the tests were read at 6 days. Study results and caveats: Alopecia was present in the donors, so their immune response may differ from healthy people's.

TCRdb itself ran the RACE reads through MiXCR, one entry per CDR3 protein. The table lists roughly 250,000 distinct CDR3 sequences, about 8.6% of them singletons. Germline CDR1 reads SGHTA; CDR2 reads FQGNSA. Between the trimmed V and J ends, which lost 2 bases and 1 base, there was a span of 8 bases. The CDR3 length is 14 residues. Time point of the sample: pre-sensitization, week 0. The treatment was: therapeutic diphenylcyclopropenone sensitization with weekly scalp DPC. People who gave samples had alopecia, were 18 to 70 years old, and were suitable for DPC. This clonotype has more than one count but fewer than ten. No antigen is known for it.

The receptor's source is a woman aged 40 to 50 with alopecia areata. Some clones in this sample may be carry-over from other donors' samples. The specimen comprised whole blood, sampled in connection with sensitization to the hapten diphenylcyclopropenone (DPC). This chain links TRBV7-2 with TRBJ2-5; the D is unclear. DNA of the CDR3: TGTGCCAGCAGCTTACAGGCGTCCCAAGAGACCCAGTACTTC. This gives the protein CASSLQASQETQYF.